These T cell receptor beta chains were read from a single sample in a study of T cells after yellow fever vaccination. Via MiXCR, TCRdb re-called the 5' RACE reads, giving one row per CDR3 protein. The sample records 550,000 to 750,000 distinct CDR3 sequences, less than 15% being singletons. The material sequenced was PBMCs, taken on the day of the yellow fever booster vaccination. Receptor source: a man aged 25 to 40 who received the YFV17D yellow fever vaccine. The CDR3 runs from the conserved cysteine through the conserved F or W. The D gene is left open where the match is weak. Clone size appears in some rows only: once, few, many, or a class for an expanded clone.

clone size,J gene,V gene,D gene,CDR3 DNA,CDR3 protein
-,TRBJ2-1,TRBV6-2/TRBV6-3,TRBD2,TGTGCCAGCACTGGGACTAGCGGCGTTTACAATGAGCAGTTCTTC,CASTGTSGVYNEQFF
few,TRBJ2-3,TRBV12-3/TRBV12-4,-,TGTGCCTCTACTGTCGATGGGATGCCCGCGACCGATACGCAGTATTTT,CASTVDGMPATDTQYF
-,TRBJ2-1,TRBV20-1,TRBD2,TGCAGTGCTGGACTAGCGGGAGGTCCCTACATTGAGCAGTTCTTC,CSAGLAGGPYIEQFF
few,TRBJ2-1,TRBV29-1,-,TGCAGCGCTGTCAGCCCCAATGAGCAGTTCTTC,CSAVSPNEQFF
-,TRBJ2-1,TRBV30,TRBD1,TGTGCCTGGGCCGGACAGGGTGGGTCCTACAATGAGCAGTTCTTC,CAWAGQGGSYNEQFF
-,TRBJ2-7,TRBV6-1,-,TGTGCCAGCGGTCAATACGAGCAGTACTTC,CASGQYEQYF
few,TRBJ2-3,TRBV27,TRBD2,TGTGCCAGCAGTTTATGGAAAGCGGGAGACTTGCCAGATACGCAGTATTTT,CASSLWKAGDLPDTQYF
-,TRBJ2-1,TRBV7-9,TRBD1,TGTGCCAGCAGCCCCCGGGACAGTTCCTACAATGAGCAGTTCTTC,CASSPRDSSYNEQFF
-,TRBJ1-5,TRBV6-2/TRBV6-3,-,TGTGCCAGCAAAGATCAACCGGGAGACAATCAGCCCCAGCATTTT,CASKDQPGDNQPQHF
few,TRBJ2-7,TRBV20-1,-,TGCAGTGCTAGAGACAAATATATTGAGCAGTACTTC,CSARDKYIEQYF